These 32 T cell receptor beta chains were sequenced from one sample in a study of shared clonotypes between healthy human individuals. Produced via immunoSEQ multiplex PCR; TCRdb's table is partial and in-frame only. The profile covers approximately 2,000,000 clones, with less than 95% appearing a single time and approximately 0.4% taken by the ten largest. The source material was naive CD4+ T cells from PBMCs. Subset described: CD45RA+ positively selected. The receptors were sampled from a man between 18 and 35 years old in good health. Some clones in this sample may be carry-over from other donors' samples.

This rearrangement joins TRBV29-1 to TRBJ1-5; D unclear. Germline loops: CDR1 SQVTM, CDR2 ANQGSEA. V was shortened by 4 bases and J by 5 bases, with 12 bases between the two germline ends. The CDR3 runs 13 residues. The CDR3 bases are TGCAGCGTTGCCCGGGAACGGGATCAGCCCCAGCATTTT. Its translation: CSVARERDQPQHF.

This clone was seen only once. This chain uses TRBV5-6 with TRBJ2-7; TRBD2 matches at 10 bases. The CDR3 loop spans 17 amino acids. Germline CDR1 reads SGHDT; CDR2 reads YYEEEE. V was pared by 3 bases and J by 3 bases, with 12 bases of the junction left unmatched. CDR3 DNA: TGTGCCAGCAGCTCTACTAGCGGGGAACTTATCTTCTACGAGCAGTACTTC. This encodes CASSSTSGELIFYEQYF.

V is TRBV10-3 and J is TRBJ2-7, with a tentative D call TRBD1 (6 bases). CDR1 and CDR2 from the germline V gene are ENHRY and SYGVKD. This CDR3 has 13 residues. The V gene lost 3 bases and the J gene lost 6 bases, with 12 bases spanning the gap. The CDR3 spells CAISDTGPGEQYF. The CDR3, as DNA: TGTGCCATCAGTGACACAGGGCCTGGCGAGCAGTACTTC.

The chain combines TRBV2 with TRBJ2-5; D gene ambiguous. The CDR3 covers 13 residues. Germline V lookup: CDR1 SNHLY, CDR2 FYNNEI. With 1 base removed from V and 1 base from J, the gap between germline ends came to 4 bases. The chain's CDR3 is CASSEGVQETQYF. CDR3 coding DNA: TGTGCCAGCAGTGAAGGGGTCCAAGAGACCCAGTACTTC.

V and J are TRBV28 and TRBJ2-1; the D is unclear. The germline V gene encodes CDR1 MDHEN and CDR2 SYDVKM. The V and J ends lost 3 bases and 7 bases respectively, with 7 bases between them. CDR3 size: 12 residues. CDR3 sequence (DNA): TGTGCCAGCAGTTTCCCCGGAAATGAGCAGTTCTTC. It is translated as CASSFPGNEQFF. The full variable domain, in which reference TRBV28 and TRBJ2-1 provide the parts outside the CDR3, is DVKVTQSSRYLVKRTGEKVFLECVQDMDHENMFWYRQDPGLGLRLIYFSYDVKMKEKGDIPEGYSVSREKKERFSLILESASTNQTSMYLCASSFPGNEQFFGPGTRLTVL.

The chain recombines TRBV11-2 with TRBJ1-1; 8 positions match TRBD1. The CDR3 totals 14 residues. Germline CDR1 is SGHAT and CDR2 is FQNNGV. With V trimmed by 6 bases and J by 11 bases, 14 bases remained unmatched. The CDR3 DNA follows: TGTGCCAGCAGGAGGACAGGGCACCAGGTGGGGGCTTTCTTT. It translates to CASRRTGHQVGAFF.

The chain's CDR3 is CASSSPPSGRNEQYF. For the CDR3, the DNA is TGTGCCAGCAGTTCCCCCCCTAGCGGGAGGAACGAGCAGTACTTC. The genes are TRBV27 and TRBJ2-7; 11 bases are a match to TRBD2. J gave up 5 bases and V 4 bases, and 7 bases lay outside the gene matches. The CDR3 has 15 residues. In germline, CDR1 is MNHEY, CDR2 SMNVEV (reference sequence).

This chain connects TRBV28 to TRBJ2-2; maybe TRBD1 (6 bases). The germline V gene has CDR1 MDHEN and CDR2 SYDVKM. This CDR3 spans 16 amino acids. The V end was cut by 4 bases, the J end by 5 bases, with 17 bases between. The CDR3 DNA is TGTGCCAGCAGTTCCCATGGGGCCGACAGGACCGGGGAGCTGTTTTTT. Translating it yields CASSSHGADRTGELFF.

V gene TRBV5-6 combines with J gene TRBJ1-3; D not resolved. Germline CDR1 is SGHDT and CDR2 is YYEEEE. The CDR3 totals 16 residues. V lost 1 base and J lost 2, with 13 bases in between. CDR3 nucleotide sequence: TGTGCCAGCAGCTTGCGGACGGTGACTGCTGGAAACACCATATATTTT. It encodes CASSLRTVTAGNTIYF.

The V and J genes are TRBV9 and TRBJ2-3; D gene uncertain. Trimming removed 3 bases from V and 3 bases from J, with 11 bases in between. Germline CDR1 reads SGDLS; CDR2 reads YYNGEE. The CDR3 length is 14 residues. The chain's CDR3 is CASSEIGQTDTQYF. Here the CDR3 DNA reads TGTGCCAGCAGCGAGATAGGCCAGACAGATACGCAGTATTTT.

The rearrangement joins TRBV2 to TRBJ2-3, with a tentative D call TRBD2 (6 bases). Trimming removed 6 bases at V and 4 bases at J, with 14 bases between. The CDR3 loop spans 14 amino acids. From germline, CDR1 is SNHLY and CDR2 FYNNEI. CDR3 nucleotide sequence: TGTGCCAGCAGCCTAGCGAGGTCCGCAGATACGCAGTATTTT. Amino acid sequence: CASSLARSADTQYF.

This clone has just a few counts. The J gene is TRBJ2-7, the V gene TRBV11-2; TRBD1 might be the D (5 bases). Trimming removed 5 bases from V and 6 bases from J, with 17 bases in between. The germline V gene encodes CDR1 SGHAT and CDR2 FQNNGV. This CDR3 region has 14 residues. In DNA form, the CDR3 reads TGTGCCAGCAGCCTTAGAACAGGTAGCAGCGAGCAGTACTTC. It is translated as CASSLRTGSSEQYF.

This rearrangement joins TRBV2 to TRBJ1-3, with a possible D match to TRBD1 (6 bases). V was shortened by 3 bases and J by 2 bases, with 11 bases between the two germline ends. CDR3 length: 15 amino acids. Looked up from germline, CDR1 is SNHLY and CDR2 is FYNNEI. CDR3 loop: CASSDHGGPGNTIYF. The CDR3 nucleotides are TGTGCCAGCAGTGATCACGGGGGGCCTGGAAACACCATATATTTT.

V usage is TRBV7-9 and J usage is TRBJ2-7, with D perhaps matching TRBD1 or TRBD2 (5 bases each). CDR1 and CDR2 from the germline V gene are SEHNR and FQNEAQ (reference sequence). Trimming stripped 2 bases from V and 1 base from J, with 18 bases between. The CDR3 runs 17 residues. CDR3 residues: CASSLTPGPLVSYEQYF. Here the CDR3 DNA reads TGTGCCAGCAGCTTAACTCCGGGACCCCTAGTTTCCTACGAGCAGTACTTC.

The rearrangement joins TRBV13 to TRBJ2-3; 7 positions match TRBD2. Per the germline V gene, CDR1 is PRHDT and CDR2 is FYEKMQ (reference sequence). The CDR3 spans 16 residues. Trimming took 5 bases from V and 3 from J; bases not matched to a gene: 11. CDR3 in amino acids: CASSRQDREATDTQYF. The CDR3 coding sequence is TGTGCCAGCAGCCGGCAGGATCGGGAGGCGACAGATACGCAGTATTTT. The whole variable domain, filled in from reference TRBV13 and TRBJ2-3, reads AAGVIQSPRHLIKEKRETATLKCYPIPRHDTVYWYQQGPGQDPQFLISFYEKMQSDKGSIPDRFSAQQFSDYHSELNMSSLELGDSALYFCASSRQDREATDTQYFGPGTRLTVL.

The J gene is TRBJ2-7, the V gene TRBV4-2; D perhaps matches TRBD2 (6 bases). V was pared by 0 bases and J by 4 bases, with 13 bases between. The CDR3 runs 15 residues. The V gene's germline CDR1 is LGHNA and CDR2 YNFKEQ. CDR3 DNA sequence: TGTGCCAGCAGCCAAGATGCTAGCGTGGTTTACGAGCAGTACTTC. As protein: CASSQDASVVYEQYF.

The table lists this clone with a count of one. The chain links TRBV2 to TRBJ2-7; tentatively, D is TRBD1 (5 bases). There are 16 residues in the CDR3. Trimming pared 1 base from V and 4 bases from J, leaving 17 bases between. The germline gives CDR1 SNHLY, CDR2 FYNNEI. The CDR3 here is CASSEEGILSIYEQYF. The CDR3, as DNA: TGTGCCAGCAGTGAAGAGGGGATTCTAAGTATTTACGAGCAGTACTTC.

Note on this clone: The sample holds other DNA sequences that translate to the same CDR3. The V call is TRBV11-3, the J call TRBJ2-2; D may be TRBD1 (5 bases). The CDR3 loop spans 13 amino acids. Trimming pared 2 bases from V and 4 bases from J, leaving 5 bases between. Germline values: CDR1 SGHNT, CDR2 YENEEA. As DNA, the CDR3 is TGTGCCAGCAGCTTAAGGGGCACCGGGGAGCTGTTTTTT. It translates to CASSLRGTGELFF. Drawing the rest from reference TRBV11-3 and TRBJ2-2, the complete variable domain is EAGVVQSPRYKIIEKKQPVAFWCNPISGHNTLYWYLQNLGQGPELLIRYENEEAVDDSQLPKDRFSAERLKGVDSTLKIQPAELGDSAVYLCASSLRGTGELFFGEGSRLTVL.

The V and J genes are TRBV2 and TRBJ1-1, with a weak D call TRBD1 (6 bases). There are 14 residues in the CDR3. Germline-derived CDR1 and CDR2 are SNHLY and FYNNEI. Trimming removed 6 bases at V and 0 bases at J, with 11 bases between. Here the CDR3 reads CASRTGWMNTEAFF. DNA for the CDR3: TGTGCCAGCAGGACAGGTTGGATGAACACTGAAGCTTTCTTT.

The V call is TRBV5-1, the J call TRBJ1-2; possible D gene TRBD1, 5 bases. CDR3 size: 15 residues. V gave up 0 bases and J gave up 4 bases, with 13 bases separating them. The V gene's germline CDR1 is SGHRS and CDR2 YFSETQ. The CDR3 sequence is CASSLALGTSYGYTF. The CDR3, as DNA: TGCGCCAGCAGCTTGGCCTTGGGGACGAGCTATGGCTACACCTTC.

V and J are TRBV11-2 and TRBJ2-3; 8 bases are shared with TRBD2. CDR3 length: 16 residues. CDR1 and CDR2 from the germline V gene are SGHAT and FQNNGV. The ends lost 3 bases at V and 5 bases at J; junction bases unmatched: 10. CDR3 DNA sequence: TGTGCCAGCAGCTTTCTAACTAGCGGATACCGAGATACGCAGTATTTT. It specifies CASSFLTSGYRDTQYF. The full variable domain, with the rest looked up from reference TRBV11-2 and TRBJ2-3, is EAGVAQSPRYKIIEKRQSVAFWCNPISGHATLYWYQQILGQGPKLLIQFQNNGVVDDSQLPKDRFSAERLKGVDSTLKIQPAKLEDSAVYLCASSFLTSGYRDTQYFGPGTRLTVL.

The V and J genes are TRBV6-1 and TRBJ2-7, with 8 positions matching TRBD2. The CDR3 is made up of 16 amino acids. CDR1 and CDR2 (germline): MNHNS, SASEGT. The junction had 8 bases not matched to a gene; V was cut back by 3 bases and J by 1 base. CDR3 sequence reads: CASSEVAGWDSYEQYF. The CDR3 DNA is TGTGCCAGCAGTGAGGTAGCGGGGTGGGATTCCTACGAGCAGTACTTC.

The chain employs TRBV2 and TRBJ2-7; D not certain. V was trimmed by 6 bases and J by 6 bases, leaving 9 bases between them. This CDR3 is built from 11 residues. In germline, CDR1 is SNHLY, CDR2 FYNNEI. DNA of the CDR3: TGTGCCAGCAGGCAGCGCGGCGAGCAGTACTTC. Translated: CASRQRGEQYF.

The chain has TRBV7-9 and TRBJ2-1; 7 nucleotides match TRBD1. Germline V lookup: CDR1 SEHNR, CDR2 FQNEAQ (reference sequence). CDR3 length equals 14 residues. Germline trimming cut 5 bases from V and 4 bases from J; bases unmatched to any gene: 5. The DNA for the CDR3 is TGTGCCAGCAGCAGCAAGGACAGGTACAATGAGCAGTTCTTC. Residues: CASSSKDRYNEQFF.

In nucleotides, the CDR3 is TGTGCCAGCAGCTCAAGGGACAGGGGTGAAAACATTCAGTACTTC. Translating it yields CASSSRDRGENIQYF. This chain uses TRBV7-9 with TRBJ2-4; 10 positions match TRBD1. In germline, CDR1 is SEHNR, CDR2 FQNEAQ (reference sequence). CDR3 size: 15 residues. Trimming took 4 bases from V and 5 from J; bases not matched to a gene: 5.

CDR3 in amino acids: CASSRDSNYGYTF. Here the CDR3 DNA reads TGTGCCAGCAGCCGGGACAGCAACTATGGCTACACCTTC. The V gene is TRBV27, the J gene TRBJ1-2; TRBD1 aligns across 7 bases. Germline-derived CDR1 and CDR2 are MNHEY and SMNVEV (reference sequence). The J segment lost 2 bases and the V segment lost 6 bases, leaving 3 bases of the junction unmatched. The CDR3 is 13 residues long.

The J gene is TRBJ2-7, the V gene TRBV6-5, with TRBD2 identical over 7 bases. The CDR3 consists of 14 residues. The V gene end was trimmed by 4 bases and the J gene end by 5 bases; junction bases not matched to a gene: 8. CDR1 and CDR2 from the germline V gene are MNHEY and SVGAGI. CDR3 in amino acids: CASSSRGRGDEQYF. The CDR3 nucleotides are TGTGCCAGCAGTTCCCGGGGGAGGGGTGACGAGCAGTACTTC.

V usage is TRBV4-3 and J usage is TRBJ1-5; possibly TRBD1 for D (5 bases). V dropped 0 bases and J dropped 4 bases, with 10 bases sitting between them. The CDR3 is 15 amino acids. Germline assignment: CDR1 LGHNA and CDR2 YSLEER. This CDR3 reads CASSQEGNRNQPQHF. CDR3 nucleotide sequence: TGCGCCAGCAGCCAAGAGGGGAACAGGAATCAGCCCCAGCATTTT.

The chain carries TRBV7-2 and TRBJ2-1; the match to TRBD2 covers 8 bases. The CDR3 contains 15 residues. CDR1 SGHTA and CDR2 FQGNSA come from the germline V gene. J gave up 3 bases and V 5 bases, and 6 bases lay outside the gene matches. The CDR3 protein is CASSHQRENYNEQFF. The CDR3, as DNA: TGTGCCAGCAGCCATCAGCGGGAGAACTACAATGAGCAGTTCTTC.

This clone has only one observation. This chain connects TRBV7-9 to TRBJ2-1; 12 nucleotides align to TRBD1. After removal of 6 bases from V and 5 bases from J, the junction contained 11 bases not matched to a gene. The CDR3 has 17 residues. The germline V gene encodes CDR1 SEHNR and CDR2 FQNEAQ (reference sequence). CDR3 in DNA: TGTGCCAGCAGTTTATCTCCGGGACAGGGGGCTCACAATGAGCAGTTCTTC. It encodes CASSLSPGQGAHNEQFF.

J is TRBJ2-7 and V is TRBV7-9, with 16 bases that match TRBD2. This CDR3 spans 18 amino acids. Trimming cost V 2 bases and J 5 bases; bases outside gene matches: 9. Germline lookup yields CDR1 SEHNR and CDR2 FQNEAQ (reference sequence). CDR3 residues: CASSLTPGLAGGGHEQYF. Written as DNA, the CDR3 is TGTGCCAGCAGCTTAACCCCGGGACTAGCGGGAGGGGGCCACGAGCAGTACTTC.

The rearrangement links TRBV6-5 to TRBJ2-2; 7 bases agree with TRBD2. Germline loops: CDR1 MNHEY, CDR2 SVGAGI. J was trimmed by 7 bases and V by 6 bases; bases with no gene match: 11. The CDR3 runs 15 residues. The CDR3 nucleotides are TGTGCCAGCAGCTGGAGCGGGGAAGGGAGCGGGGAGCTGTTTTTT. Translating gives CASSWSGEGSGELFF.